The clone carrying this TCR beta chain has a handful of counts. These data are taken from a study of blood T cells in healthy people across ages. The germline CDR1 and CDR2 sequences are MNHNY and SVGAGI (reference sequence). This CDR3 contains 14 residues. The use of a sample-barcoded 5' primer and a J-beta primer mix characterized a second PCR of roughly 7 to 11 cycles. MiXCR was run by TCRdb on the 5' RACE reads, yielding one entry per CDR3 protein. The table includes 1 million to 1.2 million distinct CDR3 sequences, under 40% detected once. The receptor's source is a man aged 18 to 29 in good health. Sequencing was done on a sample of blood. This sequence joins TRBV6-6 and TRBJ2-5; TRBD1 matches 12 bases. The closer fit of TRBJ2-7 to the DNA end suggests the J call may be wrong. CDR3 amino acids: CASRQGQGAHEQYF. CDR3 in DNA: TGTGCCAGCAGACAGGGACAGGGGGCCCACGAGCAGTACTTC.